The TCR beta chain under discussion was sequenced for a study of a mutant IDH1 vaccine in newly diagnosed glioma. Study background: First vaccine doses came 4-6 weeks after radiotherapy alone, or with temozolomide cycles. Most had both radiotherapy and temozolomide beforehand; others had only one. Findings of the study overall: No link was apparently found between pseudoprogression and changes in top peripheral T cell clonotypes.

The time point was: week 35, safety follow-up. A single vaccine dose contained 300 ug of mutant IDH1 20-mer peptide, and topical imiquimod was used with it. Diagnosis in the donors showed new WHO grade 3 or 4 astrocytomas that were IDH1-mutant and ATRX-lost. On this clone: Its antigen is undetermined.

Germline V gene lookup returns CDR1 SGHTA and CDR2 FQGNSA. Unmatched junction bases numbered 11, after V lost 1 base and J lost 9 bases. There are 17 residues in the CDR3. The table came from immunoSEQ multiplex PCR; TCRdb's copy has only in-frame clones and leaves some out. The sample includes about 50,000 clones, 85% to 95% of them seen just once. The TCR sequence derives from a man aged 50-60 years with glioma. The source material was PBMCs, sampled from a glioma patient whose treatment included an IDH1 peptide vaccine. V and J are TRBV7-2 and TRBJ2-3; 12 bases fit TRBD2. The CDR3 sequence: CASSLVASGRGTGTQYF. CDR3 in DNA: TGTGCCAGCAGCTTAGTGGCTAGCGGGAGGGGCACGGGAACGCAGTATTTT.